This T cell receptor beta chain is from a study of T cells after yellow fever vaccination. For the study at large: Any fraction with a low cell number was prepared using SMART-Seq v4 Ultra Low Input. Regarding the study as a whole: Weaker in magnitude, the secondary response showed a faster peak on day 5 versus 15. CD4 and CD8 compartments shared a small share of clonotypes, likely from convergent recombination.

A universal primer site and UMIs were added as TCR cDNA was made by 5'RACE template switching. TCRdb analysed the 5' RACE reads with MiXCR anew, one entry per CDR3 protein. This sample carries 100,000 to 150,000 distinct CDR3 sequences, under 8.5% of them seen once, and the ten largest clones take around 2.7%. At least ten counts were recorded for this clonotype. Its specificity is not known. Germline loops: CDR1 LNHDA, CDR2 SQIVND (reference sequence). The CDR3 covers 15 residues. The J segment lost 3 bases and the V segment lost 10 bases, leaving 7 bases of the junction unmatched. The V and J genes are TRBV19 and TRBJ2-1; TRBD2 agrees at 12 bases. The sequence was obtained from a man younger than 35 who received the YFV17D yellow fever vaccine. This specimen consisted of CD4+ T cells sorted from PBMCs, obtained less than 11 days after the first yellow fever vaccination. CDR3 in DNA: TGTGCCACCGCTAGCGGGGGGGCCCTCTACAATGAGCAGTTCTTC. Translation gives CATASGGALYNEQFF.